In this sample, the clone carrying this T cell receptor beta chain turned up a few times. The sample comes from a study of sequential checkpoint blockade in melanoma. At the level of the study: Patients were randomized 1:1 to nivolumab-then-ipilimumab or ipilimumab-then-nivolumab first-line. Maintenance nivolumab came after either treatment sequence.

The treatment here: randomized to nivolumab then ipilimumab (arm A) or the reverse (arm B). DNA-damaging chemotherapy had not been given to any patient beforehand. From thawed PBMCs, live CD3+CD8+ cells negative for CD19 and CD56 were sorted. The data were produced by immunoSEQ multiplex PCR, yet TCRdb's version contains in-frame clones alone and is incomplete. Of about 20,000 clones in the sample, 82% were seen once. The sample in question was CD8+ T cells sorted from blood (inferred from file names), obtained from a patient given nivolumab and ipilimumab in sequence. The sequence was obtained from a human donor with melanoma.

The CDR3 reads CASSSRAGYPLPGAFF. For the CDR3, the DNA is TGTGCCAGCAGCTCCCGGGCGGGGTATCCCTTACCGGGGGCTTTCTTT. The rearrangement joins TRBV7-9 to TRBJ1-1; D call uncertain. The CDR3 has 16 residues. Trimming cost V 4 bases and J 11 bases, with 26 bases left between them. The germline V gene has CDR1 SEHNR and CDR2 FQNEAQ (reference sequence). Combining the CDR3 with reference TRBV7-9 and TRBJ1-1 gives the whole variable domain DTGVSQNPRHKITKRGQNVTFRCDPISEHNRLYWYRQTLGQGPEFLTYFQNEAQLEKSRLLSDRFSAERPKGSFSTLEIQRTEQGDSAMYLCASSSRAGYPLPGAFFGQGTRLTVV.